A selection of T cell receptor beta chains follows, all from one sample in a study of blood T cell repertoires in COVID-19. Data came from immunoSEQ multiplex PCR; TCRdb stores just in-frame clones and leaves some out. The sample lists about 130,000 clones; approximately 84% were seen once. Material for sequencing was peripheral blood. The receptor source for this set is a human donor in a cohort sampled during active COVID-19. Both conserved end residues are part of each CDR3. Fields, in order: CDR3 DNA, CDR3 protein, J gene, D gene, CDR3 length, V gene. The D gene is left open where the match is weak.

TGTGCCAGCAGCCAAGGCCGGCAGACTTACTATGGCTACACCTTC | CASSQGRQTYYGYTF | TRBJ1-2 | - | 15 | TRBV3-1/TRBV3-2
TGCAGCGTTGAAGCGCAGGGGGGATACAATGAGCAGTTCTTC | CSVEAQGGYNEQFF | TRBJ2-1 | - | 14 | TRBV29-1
TGTGCCAGCAGTACTAGCGGGGGGCGGCCCTACGAGCAGTACTTC | CASSTSGGRPYEQYF | TRBJ2-7 | TRBD2 | 15 | TRBV11-2
TGTGCCAGCAGTGAAGGGAATGCGGACTTCCGCGCCTACGAGCAGTACTTC | CASSEGNADFRAYEQYF | TRBJ2-7 | - | 17 | TRBV6-1
TGTGCCACCAGCCGGGACAGGGTGGATCAGCCCCAGCATTTT | CATSRDRVDQPQHF | TRBJ1-5 | TRBD1 | 14 | TRBV15
TGCGCCAGCAGCCAAGAACCCAGGGGGCTGGGGACCCAGTACTTC | CASSQEPRGLGTQYF | TRBJ2-5 | TRBD1 | 15 | TRBV4-1
TGTGCCAGCAGTGAGGGCAATAACTATGGCTACACCTTC | CASSEGNNYGYTF | TRBJ1-2 | - | 13 | TRBV2
TGTGCCAGCAGCCCCACCCAGCGCCTCTCCTACAATGAGCAGTTCTTC | CASSPTQRLSYNEQFF | TRBJ2-1 | - | 16 | TRBV3-1/TRBV3-2
TGCAGCGTTTCCCTACAGGGACGCGAGACCCAGTACTTC | CSVSLQGRETQYF | TRBJ2-5 | - | 13 | TRBV29-1
TGTGCCAGCAGCCCCGAGGGGGTAGTGGCTTTCTTT | CASSPEGVVAFF | TRBJ1-1 | - | 12 | TRBV7-2
TGTGCCAGCAGCTTTTCCCCGGGACAGAAGTACTTC | CASSFSPGQKYF | TRBJ2-7 | TRBD1 | 12 | TRBV11-2
TGTGCCAGCAGCCCCGGGACAGGGCGACACGAGCAGTACTTC | CASSPGTGRHEQYF | TRBJ2-7 | TRBD1 | 14 | TRBV3-1/TRBV3-2